The rows below give T cell receptor beta chains drawn from one sample of a study of blood T cell repertoires in COVID-19. The data were produced by immunoSEQ multiplex PCR, yet TCRdb's version contains in-frame clones alone and is incomplete. The table shows more than 250,000 clones, with 70% to 90% occurring only once. The sequencing sample was made of PBMCs or T cells enriched from blood (not recorded which). The source of these receptors is a man aged 30-40 years who had recovered from COVID-19. CDR3s include the opening cysteine and the closing phenylalanine or tryptophan. The D gene is left open where the match is weak. Expanded clones get a size class; other rows say once, few or many, or leave the size out.

CDR3nt: TGCGCCAGCAGCATCGGACAGGGGCCAACTAATGAAAAACTGTTTTTT
CDR3aa: CASSIGQGPTNEKLFF
abundance: NA
j_gene: TRBJ1-4
v_gene: TRBV5-1
d_gene: TRBD1

CDR3nt: TGTGCCAGCAGCCCGAGACTAGAGAACTACGAGCAGTACTTC
CDR3aa: CASSPRLENYEQYF
abundance: NA
j_gene: TRBJ2-7
v_gene: TRBV11-1
d_gene: NA

CDR3nt: TGTGCCAGCAGTGATCTGTCAGGGCTGGCTGGGGCCAACGTCCTGACTTTC
CDR3aa: CASSDLSGLAGANVLTF
abundance: once
j_gene: TRBJ2-6
v_gene: TRBV6-1
d_gene: NA

CDR3nt: TGTGCCAGCAGCGGAAGAGCGGGGGCCCCCTACAATGAGCAGTTCTTC
CDR3aa: CASSGRAGAPYNEQFF
abundance: NA
j_gene: TRBJ2-1
v_gene: TRBV5-4
d_gene: TRBD2

CDR3nt: TGTGCCAGCAGCTTTGGGCCCTCCTACGAGCAGTACTTC
CDR3aa: CASSFGPSYEQYF
abundance: NA
j_gene: TRBJ2-7
v_gene: TRBV11-3
d_gene: NA

CDR3nt: TGCGCCAGCAGTGGAGGGACAGTCGGTGGGGCCAACGTCCTGACTTTC
CDR3aa: CASSGGTVGGANVLTF
abundance: NA
j_gene: TRBJ2-6
v_gene: TRBV10-1
d_gene: TRBD1

CDR3nt: TGTGCCAGCAGCTTGAAGACTAGCGGGGAGACCCAGTACTTC
CDR3aa: CASSLKTSGETQYF
abundance: NA
j_gene: TRBJ2-5
v_gene: TRBV5-4
d_gene: TRBD2

CDR3nt: TGCGCCAGCAGCCAAGATCTCGGGACTGGGGCCAACGTCCTGACTTTC
CDR3aa: CASSQDLGTGANVLTF
abundance: once
j_gene: TRBJ2-6
v_gene: TRBV4-3
d_gene: NA

CDR3nt: TGTGCCAGCAGCCAAGGACAGGGGCGCGAGCAGTACTTC
CDR3aa: CASSQGQGREQYF
abundance: NA
j_gene: TRBJ2-7
v_gene: TRBV4-2
d_gene: TRBD1

CDR3nt: TGTGCCAGCTCACGTAACAGCAAAGAGACCCAGTACTTC
CDR3aa: CASSRNSKETQYF
abundance: once
j_gene: TRBJ2-5
v_gene: TRBV18
d_gene: NA